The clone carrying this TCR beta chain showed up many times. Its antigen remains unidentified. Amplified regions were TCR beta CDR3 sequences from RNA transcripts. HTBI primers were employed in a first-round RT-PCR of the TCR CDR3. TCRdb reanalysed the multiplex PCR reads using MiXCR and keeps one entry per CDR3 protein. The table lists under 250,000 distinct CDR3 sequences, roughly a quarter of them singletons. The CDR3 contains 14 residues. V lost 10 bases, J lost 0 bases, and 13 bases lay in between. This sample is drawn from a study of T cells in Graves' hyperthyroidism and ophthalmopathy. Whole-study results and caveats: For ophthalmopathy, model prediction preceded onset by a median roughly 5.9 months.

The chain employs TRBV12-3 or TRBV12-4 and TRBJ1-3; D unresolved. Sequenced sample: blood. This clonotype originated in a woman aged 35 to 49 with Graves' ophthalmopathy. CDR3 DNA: TGTGCCACCCGCCGGGGTCTCTCTGGAAACACCATATATTTT. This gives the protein CATRRGLSGNTIYF.